A selection of T cell receptor beta chains follows, all from one sample in a study of blood T cell repertoires in COVID-19. Profiled with immunoSEQ multiplex PCR; TCRdb holds only in-frame clones, not every one. The sample yields 150,000 to 180,000 clones, 80% to 90% seen once. Sequenced sample: peripheral blood. Receptor source: a woman between 40 and 55 years old with acute or convalescent COVID-19. Each CDR3 is given with its conserved first and last residue. D genes are given only for firm matches. Some rows have no size entry. The others give once, few or many, or a class for an expanded clone.

v_gene: TRBV6-1; abundance: NA; j_gene: TRBJ2-7; d_gene: TRBD1; CDR3nt: TGTGCCAGCAGTGAAGTTACTCCCGGGACAGGGGGCGAGCAGTACTTC; CDR3aa: CASSEVTPGTGGEQYF
v_gene: TRBV28; abundance: NA; j_gene: TRBJ2-6; d_gene: NA; CDR3nt: TGTGCCAGCAGTTCCCAGGGCGGGATAGGCTCTGGGGCCAACGTCCTGACTTTC; CDR3aa: CASSSQGGIGSGANVLTF
v_gene: TRBV7-6; abundance: NA; j_gene: TRBJ2-3; d_gene: TRBD1; CDR3nt: TGTGCCAGCAGCTTAGAAACAGGGGGCGCAGATACGCAGTATTTT; CDR3aa: CASSLETGGADTQYF
v_gene: TRBV7-3; abundance: NA; j_gene: TRBJ2-2; d_gene: NA; CDR3nt: TGTGCCAGCAGCTTAAATGGCCTCGGGGAGCTGTTTTTT; CDR3aa: CASSLNGLGELFF
v_gene: TRBV24-1; abundance: NA; j_gene: TRBJ2-3; d_gene: TRBD2; CDR3nt: TGTGCCACCAGTGACCGGACTAGCGGGACAGATACGCAGTATTTT; CDR3aa: CATSDRTSGTDTQYF
v_gene: TRBV7-9; abundance: NA; j_gene: TRBJ2-7; d_gene: NA; CDR3nt: TGTGCCAGCAGCCCCGGTACCTACGAGCAGTACTTC; CDR3aa: CASSPGTYEQYF
v_gene: TRBV2; abundance: NA; j_gene: TRBJ1-4; d_gene: NA; CDR3nt: TGTGCCAGCAGTGCCGACAGCCAAAATGAAAAACTGTTTTTT; CDR3aa: CASSADSQNEKLFF
v_gene: TRBV30; abundance: NA; j_gene: TRBJ1-1; d_gene: TRBD1; CDR3nt: TGTGCCTGGATGGGACAGGGGTACACTGAAGCTTTCTTT; CDR3aa: CAWMGQGYTEAFF
v_gene: TRBV18; abundance: NA; j_gene: TRBJ2-1; d_gene: TRBD1; CDR3nt: TGTGCCAGCTCAGGGACAGGGGGGGCATACAATGAGCAGTTCTTC; CDR3aa: CASSGTGGAYNEQFF
v_gene: TRBV10-2; abundance: NA; j_gene: TRBJ2-7; d_gene: TRBD2; CDR3nt: TGCGCCAGCAGTAGCGGGGGGATCTACGAGCAGTACTTC; CDR3aa: CASSSGGIYEQYF
v_gene: TRBV6-4; abundance: NA; j_gene: TRBJ2-1; d_gene: TRBD1; CDR3nt: TGTGCCAGCAGTGACTCGACAGGGGGCTACAATGAGCAGTTCTTC; CDR3aa: CASSDSTGGYNEQFF
v_gene: TRBV11-3; abundance: few; j_gene: TRBJ2-1; d_gene: NA; CDR3nt: TGTGCCAGCAGCTTAGACCGACGGGACAATGAGCAGTTCTTC; CDR3aa: CASSLDRRDNEQFF
v_gene: TRBV6-2/TRBV6-3; abundance: NA; j_gene: TRBJ1-5; d_gene: NA; CDR3nt: TGTGCCAGCAGTGTATTGGCGGGGTGGGATCAGCCCCAGCATTTT; CDR3aa: CASSVLAGWDQPQHF
v_gene: TRBV7-6; abundance: NA; j_gene: TRBJ2-1; d_gene: TRBD2; CDR3nt: TGTGCCAGCAGCTCGGCCCTAGCGGGACACAATGAGCAGTTCTTC; CDR3aa: CASSSALAGHNEQFF
v_gene: TRBV4-2; abundance: NA; j_gene: TRBJ2-1; d_gene: NA; CDR3nt: TGTGCCAGCAGCCAAGATGTTAATCCCGTATACAATGAGCAGTTCTTC; CDR3aa: CASSQDVNPVYNEQFF
v_gene: TRBV2; abundance: NA; j_gene: TRBJ1-2; d_gene: TRBD1; CDR3nt: TGTGCCAGCAGGGGACAGGCCATAAACTATGGCTACACCTTC; CDR3aa: CASRGQAINYGYTF
v_gene: TRBV6-5; abundance: NA; j_gene: TRBJ1-3; d_gene: NA; CDR3nt: TGTGCCTCACACCTCAGTGGCAGCTCTGGAAACACCATATATTTT; CDR3aa: CASHLSGSSGNTIYF
v_gene: TRBV7-3; abundance: NA; j_gene: TRBJ2-3; d_gene: TRBD2; CDR3nt: TGTGCCAGCAGCTCCGGGACTACATACCCCACAGATACGCAGTATTTT; CDR3aa: CASSSGTTYPTDTQYF
v_gene: TRBV27; abundance: once; j_gene: TRBJ2-2; d_gene: TRBD1; CDR3nt: TGTGCCAGCAGTTTTTGGGGCTTTAGCAGGGGGCTTATGACCGGGGAGCTGTTTTTT; CDR3aa: CASSFWGFSRGLMTGELFF
v_gene: TRBV5-4; abundance: once; j_gene: TRBJ2-7; d_gene: TRBD1; CDR3nt: TGTGCCAGCACCAAGGACAGGCGCGAGCAGTACTTC; CDR3aa: CASTKDRREQYF
v_gene: TRBV3-1/TRBV3-2; abundance: NA; j_gene: TRBJ1-6; d_gene: NA; CDR3nt: TGTGCCAGCAGCCAAAGGGAGTATAATTCACCCCTCCACTTT; CDR3aa: CASSQREYNSPLHF
v_gene: TRBV27; abundance: NA; j_gene: TRBJ1-1; d_gene: NA; CDR3nt: TGTGCCAGCAGTTTACGGACGCCAGGGCAGGCACTGATGAACACTGAAGCTTTCTTT; CDR3aa: CASSLRTPGQALMNTEAFF
v_gene: TRBV7-3; abundance: NA; j_gene: TRBJ2-1; d_gene: TRBD2; CDR3nt: TGTGCCAGCAGTCCTGGACTAGCAAAATCCTACAATGAGCAGTTCTTC; CDR3aa: CASSPGLAKSYNEQFF
v_gene: TRBV11-3; abundance: NA; j_gene: TRBJ2-7; d_gene: NA; CDR3nt: TGTGCCAGCAGCAACCAGGATGTCGAGCAGTACTTC; CDR3aa: CASSNQDVEQYF
v_gene: TRBV24-1; abundance: NA; j_gene: TRBJ2-1; d_gene: TRBD2; CDR3nt: TGTGCCACCAGTGGCCCCACTAGCGGGGGGGTCTCAGCCAATGAGCAGTTCTTC; CDR3aa: CATSGPTSGGVSANEQFF
v_gene: TRBV7-9; abundance: NA; j_gene: TRBJ1-6; d_gene: NA; CDR3nt: TGTGCCAGCAGCTTAGTTACAGGTGTTAATTCACCCCTCCACTTT; CDR3aa: CASSLVTGVNSPLHF
v_gene: TRBV7-6; abundance: NA; j_gene: TRBJ2-1; d_gene: TRBD2; CDR3nt: TGTGCCAGCAGCTTAGGGGTAGCGGGAGGGCCGGGCAATGAGCAGTTCTTC; CDR3aa: CASSLGVAGGPGNEQFF
v_gene: TRBV5-1; abundance: NA; j_gene: TRBJ2-2; d_gene: NA; CDR3nt: TGCGCCAGCAGCTTTATGTTGGACAGTAACACCGGGGAGCTGTTTTTT; CDR3aa: CASSFMLDSNTGELFF
v_gene: TRBV3-1/TRBV3-2; abundance: NA; j_gene: TRBJ2-7; d_gene: TRBD2; CDR3nt: TGTGCCAGCAGCCATGACACTAGCGGTCCCTACGAGCAGTACTTC; CDR3aa: CASSHDTSGPYEQYF
v_gene: TRBV4-1; abundance: NA; j_gene: TRBJ2-1; d_gene: NA; CDR3nt: TGCGCCAGCAGCCAAGTAGACATACTCTCCTACAATGAGCAGTTCTTC; CDR3aa: CASSQVDILSYNEQFF
v_gene: TRBV4-2; abundance: NA; j_gene: TRBJ1-4; d_gene: NA; CDR3nt: TGTGCCAGCAGCCAAGAAGGAAGGGGGACTAATGAAAAACTGTTTTTT; CDR3aa: CASSQEGRGTNEKLFF
v_gene: TRBV6-6; abundance: NA; j_gene: TRBJ1-4; d_gene: NA; CDR3nt: TGTGCCAGCACCCTAGTTGTGTCGACTAATGAAAAACTGTTTTTT; CDR3aa: CASTLVVSTNEKLFF
v_gene: TRBV6-5; abundance: once; j_gene: TRBJ1-3; d_gene: NA; CDR3nt: TGTGCCACCCGAGTGGACAACTCTGGAAACACCATATATTTT; CDR3aa: CATRVDNSGNTIYF
v_gene: TRBV14; abundance: NA; j_gene: TRBJ1-4; d_gene: TRBD1; CDR3nt: TGTGCCAGCAGCCAAGAGACAGGGGGAGCGATGGGAAAACTGTTTTTT; CDR3aa: CASSQETGGAMGKLFF
v_gene: TRBV19; abundance: NA; j_gene: TRBJ2-7; d_gene: TRBD2; CDR3nt: TGTGCCAGTAGAGTAGCGGGGAGTCAGTCCTACGAGCAGTACTTC; CDR3aa: CASRVAGSQSYEQYF
v_gene: TRBV28; abundance: NA; j_gene: TRBJ1-3; d_gene: NA; CDR3nt: TGTGCCAGCAGTCCCATGTACGTGGCAGTATCTGGAAACACCATATATTTT; CDR3aa: CASSPMYVAVSGNTIYF
v_gene: TRBV14; abundance: NA; j_gene: TRBJ2-3; d_gene: TRBD2; CDR3nt: TGTGCCAGCAGTCGACTAGCGGGGGGGCCCGGTAGCCTTACGCAGTATTTT; CDR3aa: CASSRLAGGPGSLTQYF
v_gene: TRBV4-1; abundance: once; j_gene: TRBJ2-2; d_gene: TRBD2; CDR3nt: TGCGCCAGCAGCCAAGTCCTAGCGGCGAACACCGGGGAGCTGTTTTTT; CDR3aa: CASSQVLAANTGELFF
v_gene: TRBV13; abundance: once; j_gene: TRBJ2-2; d_gene: NA; CDR3nt: TGTGCCAGCAGCTTAGTCACTAGATTGCACACCGGGGAGCTGTTTTTT; CDR3aa: CASSLVTRLHTGELFF
v_gene: TRBV19; abundance: NA; j_gene: TRBJ2-5; d_gene: TRBD2; CDR3nt: TGTGCCAGTAGCCCCGGGCTAGCGGGAGTAGGGGAGACCCAGTACTTC; CDR3aa: CASSPGLAGVGETQYF
v_gene: TRBV3-1/TRBV3-2; abundance: NA; j_gene: TRBJ2-3; d_gene: NA; CDR3nt: TGTGCCAGCAGCCAAGGGGGGAGGCTCGCAGATACGCAGTATTTT; CDR3aa: CASSQGGRLADTQYF
v_gene: TRBV4-1; abundance: NA; j_gene: TRBJ2-7; d_gene: TRBD1; CDR3nt: TGCGCCAGCAGCCTAAGGGGGACAGACTCCTACGAGCAGTACTTC; CDR3aa: CASSLRGTDSYEQYF
v_gene: TRBV29-1; abundance: NA; j_gene: TRBJ1-2; d_gene: NA; CDR3nt: TGCAGCGTTGAGCAGGGTACCTATGGCTACACCTTC; CDR3aa: CSVEQGTYGYTF
v_gene: TRBV27; abundance: NA; j_gene: TRBJ1-5; d_gene: NA; CDR3nt: TGTGCCAGCAAAAGAGGCCTAGAAAGCAATCAGCCCCAGCATTTT; CDR3aa: CASKRGLESNQPQHF
v_gene: TRBV6-1; abundance: NA; j_gene: TRBJ1-3; d_gene: NA; CDR3nt: TGTGCCAGCAGTGAATCAGATCTCTCTGGAAACACCATATATTTT; CDR3aa: CASSESDLSGNTIYF
v_gene: TRBV3-1/TRBV3-2; abundance: once; j_gene: TRBJ1-3; d_gene: NA; CDR3nt: TGTGCCAGCAGCCAACGAGACAGGTACCGATCTGGAAACACCATATATTTT; CDR3aa: CASSQRDRYRSGNTIYF
v_gene: TRBV24-1; abundance: NA; j_gene: TRBJ2-1; d_gene: TRBD1; CDR3nt: TGTGCCACCAGTGACTACCGGGACAGAATATCGATTGACTACAATGAGCAGTTCTTC; CDR3aa: CATSDYRDRISIDYNEQFF
v_gene: TRBV20-1; abundance: NA; j_gene: TRBJ1-1; d_gene: NA; CDR3nt: TGCAGTGGGTTCGGACACAACTTT; CDR3aa: CSGFGHNF
v_gene: TRBV11-2; abundance: NA; j_gene: TRBJ2-5; d_gene: TRBD2; CDR3nt: TGTGCCAGCAGCTTGTGGGGACTAGCGGGAGTAGAGACCCAGTACTTC; CDR3aa: CASSLWGLAGVETQYF
v_gene: TRBV6-4; abundance: NA; j_gene: TRBJ2-1; d_gene: NA; CDR3nt: TGTGCCAGCAGTGGCCTGGACAGCCAGCAGTTCTTC; CDR3aa: CASSGLDSQQFF
v_gene: TRBV2; abundance: NA; j_gene: TRBJ2-3; d_gene: NA; CDR3nt: TGTGCCAGCAGTGATGGCAGGGGTATAGATACGCAGTATTTT; CDR3aa: CASSDGRGIDTQYF
v_gene: TRBV6-5; abundance: NA; j_gene: TRBJ2-1; d_gene: NA; CDR3nt: TGTGCCAGCAGTTACAGGGGCGCCCCAATGTACAATGAGCAGTTCTTC; CDR3aa: CASSYRGAPMYNEQFF
v_gene: TRBV6-5; abundance: NA; j_gene: TRBJ1-1; d_gene: NA; CDR3nt: TGTGCCAGCAGGCCAGGGAACACTGAAGCTTTCTTT; CDR3aa: CASRPGNTEAFF
v_gene: TRBV5-1; abundance: NA; j_gene: TRBJ1-5; d_gene: NA; CDR3nt: TGCGCCGCAGCGGAGGGGCCAGGTCAGCCCCAGCATTTT; CDR3aa: CAAAEGPGQPQHF
v_gene: TRBV15; abundance: NA; j_gene: TRBJ1-2; d_gene: NA; CDR3nt: TGTGCCACCAGCAGGAAGGACGGGAGGTATGGCTACACCTTC; CDR3aa: CATSRKDGRYGYTF
v_gene: TRBV30; abundance: NA; j_gene: TRBJ2-7; d_gene: NA; CDR3nt: TGTGCCTGGAGGACCATTCAACCGCGGGAGCAGTACTTC; CDR3aa: CAWRTIQPREQYF
v_gene: TRBV7-9; abundance: few; j_gene: TRBJ1-1; d_gene: TRBD1; CDR3nt: TGTGCCAGCAGTCAGGACAGGGACACTGAAGCTTTCTTT; CDR3aa: CASSQDRDTEAFF
v_gene: TRBV11-2; abundance: NA; j_gene: TRBJ2-1; d_gene: NA; CDR3nt: TGTGCCAGCGTCAGGGATGGTCTATACAATGAGCAGTTCTTC; CDR3aa: CASVRDGLYNEQFF